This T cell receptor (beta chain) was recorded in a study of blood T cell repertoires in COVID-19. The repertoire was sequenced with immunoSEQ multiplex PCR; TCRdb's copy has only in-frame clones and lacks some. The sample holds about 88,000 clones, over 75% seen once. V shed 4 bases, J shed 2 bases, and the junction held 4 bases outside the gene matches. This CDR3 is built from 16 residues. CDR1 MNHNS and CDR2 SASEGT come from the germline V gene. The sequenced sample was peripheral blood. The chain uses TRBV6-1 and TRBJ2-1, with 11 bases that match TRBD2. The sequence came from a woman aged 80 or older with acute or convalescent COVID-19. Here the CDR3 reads CASSALTSGAYNEQFF. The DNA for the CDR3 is TGTGCCAGCAGTGCCCTGACTAGCGGGGCCTACAATGAGCAGTTCTTC.